A single sample gave rise to the 9 T cell receptor beta chains below, sequenced in a study of blood T cells in healthy people across ages. Primers used in a second PCR of roughly 6 to 11 cycles were a sample-barcoded 5' primer and a J-beta primer mix. Via MiXCR, TCRdb re-called the 5' RACE reads, giving one row per CDR3 protein. Of more than 800,000 distinct CDR3 sequences listed, around 30% are singletons. Input material: blood. These TCRs come from a woman aged 80 or over in good health.

This chain joins TRBV7-9 and TRBJ1-1; 11 bases line up with TRBD1. The CDR3 has 13 residues. V lost 11 bases and J lost 5; bases outside the gene matches: 7. Germline assignment: CDR1 SEHNR and CDR2 FQNEAQ (reference sequence). In nucleotides, the CDR3 is TGTGCCGCCGGACAGGGGGCAAGGACTGAAGCTTTCTTT. It encodes CAAGQGARTEAFF.

The V gene is TRBV2, the J gene TRBJ2-1; D possibly matches TRBD1 or TRBD2 (5 bases each). The CDR3 consists of 14 residues. Germline CDR1 is SNHLY and CDR2 is FYNNEI. The germline V and J ends were trimmed by 4 bases and 6 bases, with 13 bases remaining between them. DNA of the CDR3: TGTGCCAGCAGTGGTTTTTCGGGGCTCAATGAGCAGTTCTTC. It specifies CASSGFSGLNEQFF.

Comments on this clonotype: Here the CDR3 omits its conserved ending phenylalanine or tryptophan, so a read error is the likely source. The chain joins TRBV2 to TRBJ2-5; 10 positions agree with TRBD1. This CDR3 spans 13 amino acids. Germline values: CDR1 SNHLY, CDR2 FYNNEI. The V and J ends lost 6 bases and 3 bases, in that order; junction bases with no gene match: 1. The CDR3 loop reads CASRGTGEETQYC. CDR3 nucleotides: TGTGCCAGCAGAGGGACAGGGGAAGAGACCCAGTACTGC.

This chain uses TRBV3-1 with TRBJ2-1; D is unclear. The J call may be mistaken, given a closer DNA end match to TRBJ2-7. Per the germline V gene, CDR1 is LGHDT and CDR2 is YNNKEL (reference sequence). The CDR3 extends over 13 amino acids. CDR3 coding DNA: TGTGCCAGCAGCCAGGGGAACGATTTCGGGCAGTACTTC. Its protein product is CASSQGNDFGQYF.

This clonotype was detected a few times. The chain couples TRBV6-5 to TRBJ1-6; no clear D gene. Trimming pared 6 bases from V and 9 bases from J, leaving 18 bases between. The CDR3 runs to 15 residues. Germline assignment: CDR1 MNHEY and CDR2 SVGAGI. Here the CDR3 DNA reads TGTGCCAGCAGACCCCCAGTCGGGTATGCTTCACCCCTCCACTTT. Encoded protein: CASRPPVGYASPLHF.

A word on this clonotype: Since a much larger clone is just one base distant, this may be a read error. V and J are TRBV2 and TRBJ1-6; D might be TRBD1 (5 bases). V shed 7 bases and J shed 7 bases, with 5 bases lying between them. The CDR3 covers 11 residues. Germline V gene lookup returns CDR1 SNHLY and CDR2 FYNNEI. The CDR3 loop is CASKGNSPLHF. For the CDR3, the DNA is TGTGCCAGCAAGGGGAATTCACCCCTCCACTTT.

Note on this clonotype: Possible read error: a much larger clone is one base away. The chain has TRBV20-1 and TRBJ1-2; the match to TRBD1 covers 9 bases. This CDR3 has 14 residues. The germline gives CDR1 DFQATT, CDR2 SNEGSKA (reference sequence). J gave up 3 bases and V 3 bases, and 5 bases lay outside the gene matches. The CDR3 DNA is TGCAGTGCTAGCGAAACAGGGGGCGACTATGGCTACACCTTC. This encodes CSASETGGDYGYTF.

The V call is TRBV2, the J call TRBJ2-7, with TRBD2 matching over 8 bases. V shed 9 bases, J shed 5 bases, and the junction held 15 bases outside the gene matches. Germline V CDR1 and CDR2: SNHLY, FYNNEI. The CDR3 has 15 amino acids. DNA of the CDR3: TGTGCCAGGCAGTCTCGGGGTAGCGGGGATGACGAGCAGTACTTC. Its translation is CARQSRGSGDDEQYF.

The chain couples TRBV6-6 to TRBJ1-2; 7 bases match TRBD1. The V gene's germline CDR1 is MNHNY and CDR2 SVGAGI (reference sequence). The junction had 12 bases not matched to a gene; V was cut back by 8 bases and J by 3 bases. CDR3 size: 15 residues. The CDR3 is CASLDSGQSDYGYTF. CDR3 bases: TGTGCCAGCTTGGACTCGGGACAGTCCGACTATGGCTACACCTTC.